This T cell receptor beta chain was identified during a study of blood T cell repertoires in COVID-19. Profiling relied on immunoSEQ multiplex PCR, and the TCRdb table lists in-frame clones only, not all of them. The table includes tens of thousands of clones, roughly 89% detected once. This clone has only one observation. Per the germline V gene, CDR1 is SGHRS and CDR2 is YFSETQ. The length of the CDR3 is 17 residues. Deletions cut 0 bases from V and 1 base from J, with 16 bases between. The specimen was peripheral blood. This chain joins TRBV5-1 and TRBJ1-1, with a possible D match to TRBD1 (6 bases). The sequence was collected from a human donor with acute or convalescent COVID-19. The donor label of this sample is uncertain. CDR3 nucleotide sequence: TGCGCCAGCAGCTTGGCCCCGGGGGGGCGAGGGAACACTGAAGCTTTCTTT. It yields the protein CASSLAPGGRGNTEAFF.